Listed here are 31 T cell receptor beta chains from one sample, sequenced in a study of blood T cell repertoires in COVID-19. Some clones are missing from TCRdb's copy, which holds only in-frame ones; the method was immunoSEQ multiplex PCR. The table lists about 210,000 clones, 85% to 90% of them singletons. Sequenced sample: peripheral blood. These receptors came from a man aged 18 to 30 with active or convalescent COVID-19.

This rearrangement joins TRBV5-4 to TRBJ1-5; weak D call: TRBD1 (5 bases). Per germline, CDR1 SGHNT and CDR2 YYREEE (reference sequence). The length of the CDR3 is 14 residues. V was shortened by 4 bases and J by 1 base, with 9 bases between the two germline ends. CDR3 sequence (DNA): TGTGCCAGCAGCCCGGCAGGGAGCAATCAGCCCCAGCATTTT. It encodes CASSPAGSNQPQHF.

The chain carries TRBV19 and TRBJ1-2; the D gene is possibly TRBD1 (6 bases). The V gene's germline CDR1 is LNHDA and CDR2 SQIVND (reference sequence). Trimming removed 2 bases at V and 8 bases at J, with 12 bases between. The CDR3 runs to 13 residues. The CDR3 DNA is TGTGCCAGTAGTATATCACAGGGCGGCGGCTACACCTTC. The encoded protein is CASSISQGGGYTF. Full variable domain (remainder filled in from reference TRBV19 and TRBJ1-2): DGGITQSPKYLFRKEGQNVTLSCEQNLNHDAMYWYRQDPGQGLRLIYYSQIVNDFQKGDIAEGYSVSREKKESFPLTVTSAQKNPTAFYLCASSISQGGGYTFGSGTRLTVV.

The chain has TRBV28 and TRBJ1-1, with 8 nucleotides matching TRBD1. The V gene's germline CDR1 is MDHEN and CDR2 SYDVKM. The CDR3 consists of 13 residues. V dropped 3 bases and J dropped 11; count of bases not matched to a gene: 8. CDR3 bases: TGTGCCAGCAGTTTGCCCGACAGGGGAACGGCTTTCTTT. It yields the protein CASSLPDRGTAFF.

V is TRBV2 and J is TRBJ2-7; 9 nucleotides line up with TRBD2. V lost 6 bases, J lost 6 bases, and 9 bases stayed unmatched. The CDR3 is 14 amino acids. Germline values: CDR1 SNHLY, CDR2 FYNNEI. The CDR3 sequence is CASSPGRLAVEQYF. The CDR3 DNA reads as TGTGCCAGCAGCCCGGGGAGACTAGCGGTCGAGCAGTACTTC.

V usage is TRBV5-4 and J usage is TRBJ2-1; 12 nucleotides match TRBD1. Germline CDR1 reads SGHNT; CDR2 reads YYREEE (reference sequence). CDR3 length: 15 amino acids. The junction had 1 base not matched to a gene; V was cut back by 0 bases and J by 6 bases. CDR3 amino acids: CASSLGDRGRNEQFF. The DNA for the CDR3 is TGTGCCAGCAGCTTGGGGGACAGGGGGCGCAATGAGCAGTTCTTC.

CDR3 coding DNA: TGCGCCAGCAGCCCCGGACAGGGCCCTGGGCATGAGCAGTTCTTC. It is translated as CASSPGQGPGHEQFF. The chain links TRBV5-1 to TRBJ2-1; 8 bases align to TRBD1. The V segment lost 4 bases and the J segment 8 bases; nucleotides outside the gene matches: 11. There are 15 residues in the CDR3. CDR1 and CDR2 from the germline V gene are SGHRS and YFSETQ.

This chain connects TRBV7-6 to TRBJ2-5; TRBD2 is a possible D gene (6 bases). The CDR3 has 15 amino acids. V lost 4 bases and J 4 bases, leaving 16 bases between the germline ends. CDR1 and CDR2 (germline): SGHVS, FNYEAQ. The CDR3 region has the DNA TGTGCCAGCAGCTGGACTACGGTTGAGGCAGAGACCCAGTACTTC. Amino acids: CASSWTTVEAETQYF.

This chain connects TRBV19 to TRBJ1-4; D is unclear. The germline V gene encodes CDR1 LNHDA and CDR2 SQIVND (reference sequence). Trimming shortened V by 3 bases and J by 7 bases, and 9 bases separated the two germline ends. CDR3 length: 13 residues. CDR3 sequence (DNA): TGTGCCAGTAGTATTCCGAGCGGTGAAAAACTGTTTTTT. Amino acid sequence: CASSIPSGEKLFF.

This chain uses TRBV12-3 or TRBV12-4 with TRBJ2-1; D perhaps matches TRBD2 (6 bases). Between the trimmed V and J ends, which lost 6 bases and 12 bases, there was a span of 18 bases. This CDR3 has 13 residues. The CDR3 loop reads CASRGDSKIGQFF. The CDR3 bases are TGTGCCAGCAGGGGGGACTCCAAAATTGGGCAGTTCTTC.

This clone occurred once. This chain links TRBV11-2 with TRBJ2-2; D uncertain. V lost 8 bases and J lost 4, with 8 bases in between. The CDR3 is 12 amino acids. Germline assignment: CDR1 SGHAT and CDR2 FQNNGV. The DNA for the CDR3 is TGTGCCAGCCGCTCGAGCACCGGGGAGCTGTTTTTT. Translation gives CASRSSTGELFF.

The V and J genes are TRBV4-2 and TRBJ2-1; TRBD2 matches 11 bases. The ends lost 1 base at V and 8 bases at J; junction bases unmatched: 4. The CDR3 is made up of 15 amino acids. The V gene's germline CDR1 is LGHNA and CDR2 YNFKEQ. CDR3 residues: CASSQATSGSYEQFF. The CDR3 DNA reads TGTGCCAGCAGCCAAGCAACTAGCGGGAGCTATGAGCAGTTCTTC.

V is TRBV14 and J is TRBJ1-2, with D maybe TRBD1 (5 bases). V lost 0 bases and J 4 bases, leaving 12 bases between the germline ends. The CDR3 is 15 amino acids. CDR1 is SGHDN and CDR2 is FVKESK in the germline V gene. CDR3 in DNA: TGTGCCAGCAGCCAAGAGGCAGGGATCGCCTATGGCTACACCTTC. Amino acid sequence: CASSQEAGIAYGYTF.

The chain carries TRBV28 and TRBJ1-3; 8 nucleotides line up with TRBD1. Germline V gene lookup returns CDR1 MDHEN and CDR2 SYDVKM. The CDR3 has 15 amino acids. Trimming at V came to 5 bases and at J to 9 bases, leaving 12 bases not matched to a gene. This CDR3 is CASSPGTGDGGTIYF. CDR3 nucleotide sequence: TGTGCCAGCAGTCCCGGGACAGGCGACGGGGGCACCATATATTTT.

The CDR3 protein is CASSVATGQIGQDEQYF. CDR3 nucleotides: TGTGCCAGCAGCGTAGCGACAGGGCAAATTGGGCAAGACGAGCAGTACTTC. The chain employs TRBV9 and TRBJ2-7; TRBD1 aligns across 7 bases. V lost 0 bases, J lost 5 bases, and 14 bases stayed unmatched. CDR3 length: 17 amino acids. Germline V gene sequence: CDR1 SGDLS, CDR2 YYNGEE. Using reference TRBV9 and TRBJ2-7 for the parts outside the CDR3, the full variable domain is DSGVTQTPKHLITATGQRVTLRCSPRSGDLSVYWYQQSLDQGLQFLIQYYNGEERAKGNILERFSAQQFPDLHSELNLSSLELGDSALYFCASSVATGQIGQDEQYFGPGTRLTVT.

V usage is TRBV24-1 and J usage is TRBJ2-7, with unresolved D. The germline V gene has CDR1 KGHDR and CDR2 SFDVKD. V lost 6 bases, J lost 9 bases, and 11 bases lay in between. There are 11 residues in the CDR3. The CDR3 nucleotides are TGTGCCACCAGTCTCGGTGATCGGCAGTACTTC. This gives the protein CATSLGDRQYF.

The chain is built from TRBV19 and TRBJ2-1, with 7 positions matching TRBD2. The junction had 2 bases not matched to a gene; V was cut back by 0 bases and J by 3 bases. This CDR3 is built from 15 residues. CDR1 is LNHDA, CDR2 SQIVND, per germline (reference sequence). The CDR3 here is CASSIEAGYYNEQFF. The CDR3 DNA reads TGTGCCAGTAGTATAGAAGCGGGATACTACAATGAGCAGTTCTTC.

The genes are TRBV7-9 and TRBJ2-1; 11 nucleotides agree with TRBD2. Germline CDR1 reads SEHNR; CDR2 reads FQNEAQ (reference sequence). The CDR3 consists of 17 residues. J lost 4 bases, V lost 5 bases, and 10 bases had no gene match. CDR3 sequence: CASSKGGLAGGYNEQFF. CDR3 DNA sequence: TGTGCCAGCAGCAAGGGGGGGCTAGCGGGAGGATACAATGAGCAGTTCTTC.

This clone was seen a handful of times. Here the CDR3 DNA reads TGTGCCAGCAGCCCCGGTGGCCGGGACACTGAAGCTTTCTTT. Translating gives CASSPGGRDTEAFF. V and J are TRBV4-2 and TRBJ1-1; D is uncertain. CDR3 length equals 14 residues. The germline V gene encodes CDR1 LGHNA and CDR2 YNFKEQ. The V and J ends lost 4 bases and 3 bases respectively, with 12 bases between them.

The chain uses TRBV4-2 and TRBJ2-1; 7 nucleotides match TRBD2. In germline, CDR1 is LGHNA, CDR2 YNFKEQ. The CDR3 sequence is 13 residues long. Trimming took 1 base from V and 8 from J; bases not matched to a gene: 2. This CDR3 is CASSQAGGDEQFF. In DNA form, the CDR3 reads TGTGCCAGCAGCCAAGCGGGAGGAGATGAGCAGTTCTTC.

The rearrangement links TRBV12-5 to TRBJ2-1, with D perhaps matching TRBD1 (5 bases). CDR1 and CDR2 (germline): LGHNT, FRNRAP. The CDR3 runs 16 residues. Trimming pared 2 bases from V and 8 bases from J, leaving 19 bases between. The DNA of the CDR3 is TGTGCTAGTGGTTTGCCAACCTTAGGGGAATTGGATGAGCAGTTCTTC. It is translated as CASGLPTLGELDEQFF.

The chain couples TRBV2 to TRBJ2-3; D gene ambiguous. The V and J ends lost 7 bases and 6 bases respectively, with 5 bases between them. Germline V gives CDR1 SNHLY, CDR2 FYNNEI. The CDR3 loop spans 10 amino acids. The CDR3 DNA is TGTGCCAGCACCGTTGATACGCAGTATTTT. Translating it yields CASTVDTQYF.

This chain connects TRBV5-1 to TRBJ2-1; 13 bases line up with TRBD2. This CDR3 region has 17 residues. V lost 2 bases and J lost 2; bases outside the gene matches: 4. CDR1 and CDR2 from the germline V gene are SGHRS and YFSETQ. The CDR3 bases are TGCGCCAGCAGCTTTAGGACTAGCGGGAGTGCCTACAATGAGCAGTTCTTC. Encoded protein: CASSFRTSGSAYNEQFF.

The genes are TRBV28 and TRBJ1-2, with D unresolved. V lost 1 base and J lost 4, with 13 bases in between. In germline, CDR1 is MDHEN, CDR2 SYDVKM. The length of the CDR3 is 15 residues. The CDR3 coding sequence is TGTGCCAGCAGTTTATCCTCGGGTCGGTCCTATGGCTACACCTTC. Translated, it gives CASSLSSGRSYGYTF.

The chain has TRBV18 and TRBJ2-5; 10 positions match TRBD1. The CDR3 spans 14 residues. V lost 3 bases, J lost 7 bases, and 5 bases stayed unmatched. Germline CDR1 is KGHSH and CDR2 is LQKENI. This chain's CDR3 is CASSPTGGEGTQYF. In DNA, the CDR3 is TGTGCCAGCTCACCGACAGGGGGCGAAGGGACCCAGTACTTC.

The chain links TRBV6-5 to TRBJ2-4; D not resolved. Looked up from germline, CDR1 is MNHEY and CDR2 is SVGAGI. The CDR3 length is 15 residues. V was shortened by 10 bases and J by 8 bases, with 24 bases between the two germline ends. The DNA of the CDR3 is TGTGCCACCAGGTCTCCTAAGGCAGGTGGGCACATTCAGTACTTC. Translated: CATRSPKAGGHIQYF.

This clone was recorded a few times. The CDR3 region has the DNA TGCGCCACCGCGCCAGGGAAGGGAAACAATCAGCCCCAGCATTTT. As protein: CATAPGKGNNQPQHF. The chain employs TRBV10-2 and TRBJ1-5; TRBD1 is a possible D gene (5 bases). Germline CDR1 is WSHSY and CDR2 is SAAADI. This CDR3 spans 15 amino acids. V was trimmed by 10 bases and J by 3 bases, leaving 19 bases between them.

This chain uses TRBV6-5 with TRBJ2-7; a weak D match, TRBD2 (6 bases). CDR3 length: 16 amino acids. Germline V gene data show CDR1 as MNHEY and CDR2 as SVGAGI. V lost 4 bases and J lost 0, with 16 bases in between. DNA of the CDR3: TGTGCCAGCAGTTCCTTTAGCGGTACCGGCTCCTACGAGCAGTACTTC. It encodes CASSSFSGTGSYEQYF.

The gene calls are TRBV6-5 and TRBJ1-2, with TRBD1 matching over 7 bases. Germline loops: CDR1 MNHEY, CDR2 SVGAGI. Losses at the gene ends were 6 bases for V and 4 bases for J; bases not matched to a gene: 5. The CDR3 sequence is 13 residues long. CDR3 DNA: TGTGCCAGCAGGGCAGGGGGAACCTATGGCTACACCTTC. It codes for CASRAGGTYGYTF.

This clone was detected once. This chain joins TRBV27 and TRBJ2-1, with 10 bases identical to TRBD1. Germline-derived CDR1 and CDR2 are MNHEY and SMNVEV (reference sequence). With V trimmed by 6 bases and J by 9 bases, 14 bases remained unmatched. The CDR3 loop spans 16 amino acids. CDR3 in DNA: TGTGCCAGCAGCTACCCTCGCCGGGACAGGGGAATTGAGCAGTTCTTC. Translated, it gives CASSYPRRDRGIEQFF.

The chain employs TRBV23-1 and TRBJ2-1, with D hard to call. Being an ORF, TRBV23-1 has a function that is uncertain. With 0 bases removed from V and 0 bases from J, the gap between germline ends came to 12 bases. The CDR3 is 17 residues long. The CDR3 DNA reads as TGCGCCAGCAGTCAATCTTGCGGTAATAGCTCCTACAATGAGCAGTTCTTC. Protein sequence: CASSQSCGNSSYNEQFF.

This CDR3 reads CAWSGVSSYNSPLHF. The CDR3 coding sequence is TGTGCCTGGAGTGGAGTTAGCTCCTATAATTCACCCCTCCACTTT. V gene TRBV30 combines with J gene TRBJ1-6; D unresolved. Germline CDR1 GTSNPN, CDR2 SVGIG (reference sequence). CDR3 length equals 15 residues. V lost 1 base to trimming and J lost 0 bases, with 7 bases between them.